The rows below give T cell receptor beta chains drawn from one sample of a study of T cells in Graves' hyperthyroidism and ophthalmopathy. TCRdb re-derived calls from the multiplex PCR reads in MiXCR, one entry per CDR3 protein. The sample has 350,000 or so distinct CDR3 sequences; approximately 18% are singletons. Sequences were obtained from blood. The receptors were sampled from a woman in her twenties or thirties with Graves' hyperthyroidism that later progressed to Graves' ophthalmopathy. The CDR3 runs from the conserved cysteine through the conserved F or W. The D gene is left open where the match is weak. Size tells how often a clone was seen (once, few, many) or the class of an expanded clone, and some rows leave it out.

clone size: .; D gene: .; J gene: TRBJ1-1; V gene: TRBV5-1; CDR3 DNA: TGCGCCAGCAGCTTGGCCCCGGATATGAACACTGAAGCTTTCTTT; CDR3 protein: CASSLAPDMNTEAFF
clone size: few; D gene: .; J gene: TRBJ2-1; V gene: TRBV11-2; CDR3 DNA: TGTGCCAGCAGCTTATGGAGCCAAGGACTCTACAATGAGCAGTTCTTC; CDR3 protein: CASSLWSQGLYNEQFF
clone size: .; D gene: TRBD2; J gene: TRBJ2-1; V gene: TRBV5-1; CDR3 DNA: TGCGCCAGCAGCTTGAACCCAGCCTGGAGCGGGAGCTACAATGAGCAGTTCTTC; CDR3 protein: CASSLNPAWSGSYNEQFF
clone size: few; D gene: TRBD2; J gene: TRBJ2-3; V gene: TRBV19; CDR3 DNA: TGTGCCGGGGGGACTAGCGGGAGATCGCGCACAGATACGCAGTATTTT; CDR3 protein: CAGGTSGRSRTDTQYF
clone size: many; D gene: .; J gene: TRBJ2-5; V gene: TRBV3-1; CDR3 DNA: TGTGCCAGCAGCCAAGAGGGGTCTAACCTGCGCCAGACCCAGTACTTC; CDR3 protein: CASSQEGSNLRQTQYF
clone size: many; D gene: .; J gene: TRBJ2-5; V gene: TRBV28; CDR3 DNA: TGTGCCAGCAGTTTCGACAGGAGAGCCGAAGAGACCCAGTACTTC; CDR3 protein: CASSFDRRAEETQYF
clone size: .; D gene: TRBD2; J gene: TRBJ2-7; V gene: TRBV27; CDR3 DNA: TGTGCCAGCAGGCTAGCGGGACTGAGCTCCTACGAGCAGTACTTC; CDR3 protein: CASRLAGLSSYEQYF
clone size: many; D gene: TRBD1; J gene: TRBJ1-2; V gene: TRBV27; CDR3 DNA: TGTGCCAGCAGTTTAGAGGGGGCTGGGGGCTACACCTTC; CDR3 protein: CASSLEGAGGYTF
clone size: .; D gene: TRBD1; J gene: TRBJ1-2; V gene: TRBV7-8; CDR3 DNA: TGTGCCAGCAGCGCACCCGCAGGGGGCATTGAGTACACCTTC; CDR3 protein: CASSAPAGGIEYTF
clone size: many; D gene: .; J gene: TRBJ1-2; V gene: TRBV11-2; CDR3 DNA: TGTGCCAGCAGCCCCGAAGAGGCCGTACCCTATGGCTACACCTTC; CDR3 protein: CASSPEEAVPYGYTF
clone size: few; D gene: TRBD1; J gene: TRBJ1-5; V gene: TRBV19; CDR3 DNA: TGTGCCAGTAGTGGATGGACAGGGGGCTACAATCAGCCCCAGCATTTT; CDR3 protein: CASSGWTGGYNQPQHF